This TCR beta chain was retrieved from a study of human T cells and chemical hapten exposure. Study overall: Predominantly women, the patients had alopecia areata, totalis or universalis. Regarding the study as a whole: A positive correlation with patch test score was shown by PT1 expanded TCR counts. In comparison with controls, expanded TCRs gave rise to a significantly larger number of large CDR3 similarity clusters.

Noted time point: pre-sensitization, week 0. Treatment in this sample: therapeutic diphenylcyclopropenone sensitization with weekly scalp DPC. TCRdb re-called the RACE reads with MiXCR, one entry per CDR3 protein. The sample lists under 400,000 distinct CDR3 sequences; approximately 5.1% were seen once. The V end was cut by 5 bases, the J end by 6 bases, with 12 bases between. The germline V gene encodes CDR1 MNHEY and CDR2 SVGAGI. This CDR3 has 13 residues. This clonotype was counted only a few times. Its antigen is as yet unknown. This receptor was identified in a woman between 45 and 65 years old with alopecia areata. Some clones in this sample may be carry-over from other donors' samples. The sample consisted of whole blood, taken in connection with sensitization to the hapten diphenylcyclopropenone (DPC). V and J are TRBV6-5 and TRBJ2-3; D gene uncertain. The chain's CDR3 is CASSALTWDTQYF. CDR3 in DNA: TGTGCCAGCAGTGCCTTGACTTGGGATACGCAGTATTTT.